The 21 T cell receptor beta chains presented below share a single source sample, sequenced in a study of radiotherapy plus CTLA-4 blockade in lung cancer. The protocol was immunoSEQ multiplex PCR, while the TCRdb copy is restricted to in-frame clones and leaves out a portion. Of over 45,000 clones in the sample, roughly four fifths were seen once. Sequencing was performed on peripheral blood, taken from a patient treated with radiotherapy plus ipilimumab. These receptors were collected from a human donor with non-small cell lung cancer who had a complete response to radiotherapy plus ipilimumab.

The gene calls are TRBV9 and TRBJ2-5; weak D call: TRBD2 (7 bases). The germline V and J ends were trimmed by 4 bases and 2 bases, with 21 bases remaining between them. The CDR3 is made up of 17 amino acids. The V gene's germline CDR1 is SGDLS and CDR2 YYNGEE. The DNA of the CDR3 is TGTGCCAGCAGCCTCTCAGTTGGAGGGGGGGCTCAAGAGACCCAGTACTTC. Translation: CASSLSVGGGAQETQYF.

The chain has TRBV6-5 and TRBJ1-5; 9 bases are shared with TRBD1. The germline gives CDR1 MNHEY, CDR2 SVGAGI. V dropped 3 bases and J dropped 5; count of bases not matched to a gene: 2. The CDR3 totals 14 residues. The CDR3 sequence: CASSYRDRDQPQHF. The CDR3, as DNA: TGTGCCAGCAGTTATCGGGACAGGGATCAGCCCCAGCATTTT.

The chain is built from TRBV10-1 and TRBJ1-1; the D gene is possibly TRBD1 (5 bases). V lost 5 bases, J lost 4 bases, and 17 bases lay in between. This CDR3 region has 15 residues. Germline V lookup: CDR1 WNHNN, CDR2 SYGVQD (reference sequence). CDR3 sequence: CASSSNAGWGTEAFF. The CDR3 DNA is TGCGCCAGCAGTTCCAACGCAGGGTGGGGCACTGAAGCTTTCTTT.

This sequence joins TRBV7-9 and TRBJ1-1, with a tentative D call TRBD1 (5 bases). CDR1 and CDR2 (germline): SEHNR, FQNEAQ (reference sequence). The CDR3 has 14 residues. Between the trimmed V and J ends, which lost 7 bases and 0 bases, there was a span of 12 bases. In DNA, the CDR3 is TGTGCCAGCACCTCGGACACCGTGAACACTGAAGCTTTCTTT. Translated, it gives CASTSDTVNTEAFF. Full variable domain (rest looked up from reference TRBV7-9 and TRBJ1-1): DTGVSQNPRHKITKRGQNVTFRCDPISEHNRLYWYRQTLGQGPEFLTYFQNEAQLEKSRLLSDRFSAERPKGSFSTLEIQRTEQGDSAMYLCASTSDTVNTEAFFGQGTRLTVV.

The rearrangement uses TRBV25-1 and TRBJ2-6; a possible D gene is TRBD1 (6 bases). Germline-derived CDR1 and CDR2 are MGHDK and SYGVNS. V dropped 5 bases and J dropped 3 bases, with 14 bases sitting between them. This CDR3 region has 16 residues. CDR3 loop: CASSNTRGFGANVLTF. CDR3 bases: TGTGCCAGCAGTAACACCAGGGGTTTTGGGGCCAACGTCCTGACTTTC.

The V gene is TRBV29-1, the J gene TRBJ2-7; 7 bases map to TRBD1. The CDR3 is made up of 15 amino acids. CDR1 and CDR2 from the germline V gene are SQVTM and ANQGSEA. J was trimmed by 5 bases and V by 6 bases; bases with no gene match: 16. The CDR3 DNA reads TGCAGCGTACTATTCCGACAGGGACGGGGCCACGAGCAGTACTTC. It is translated as CSVLFRQGRGHEQYF.

The chain couples TRBV7-2 to TRBJ2-5, with 9 bases lining up with TRBD1. This CDR3 has 16 residues. CDR1 SGHTA and CDR2 FQGNSA come from the germline V gene. The ends lost 4 bases at V and 1 base at J; junction bases unmatched: 7. In DNA form, the CDR3 reads TGTGCCAGCAGCTCTCGGCGGACAGGGGTCCAAGAGACCCAGTACTTC. This translates into CASSSRRTGVQETQYF.

CDR3 residues: CASGYTGTGLNTEAFF. The CDR3 DNA is TGTGCTAGTGGGTATACCGGGACAGGGCTGAACACTGAAGCTTTCTTT. V usage is TRBV12-5 and J usage is TRBJ1-1, with 9 bases identical to TRBD1. The V gene's germline CDR1 is LGHNT and CDR2 FRNRAP. The CDR3 totals 16 residues. V shed 6 bases and J 0 bases; nucleotides not matched to a gene: 8.

The rearrangement links TRBV5-1 to TRBJ2-4, with D perhaps matching TRBD1 (5 bases). From germline, CDR1 is SGHRS and CDR2 YFSETQ. This CDR3 is 15 amino acids long. The V and J ends lost 0 bases and 0 bases respectively, with 7 bases between them. The CDR3 DNA is TGCGCCAGCAGCTTGGAGGGGTTAGCCAAAAACATTCAGTACTTC. This sequence encodes CASSLEGLAKNIQYF. Full variable domain (rest looked up from reference TRBV5-1 and TRBJ2-4): KAGVTQTPRYLIKTRGQQVTLSCSPISGHRSVSWYQQTPGQGLQFLFEYFSETQRNKGNFPGRFSGRQFSNSRSEMNVSTLELGDSALYLCASSLEGLAKNIQYFGAGTRLSVL.

The genes are TRBV6-1 and TRBJ2-5; D is perhaps TRBD1 (5 bases). Trimming pared 6 bases from V and 1 base from J, leaving 9 bases between. CDR1 is MNHNS and CDR2 is SASEGT in the germline V gene. The CDR3 runs to 13 residues. The DNA for the CDR3 is TGTGCCAGCAGCGTTACAGGCCAAGAGACCCAGTACTTC. Translated, it gives CASSVTGQETQYF.

The V and J genes are TRBV29-1 and TRBJ1-1; TRBD1 aligns across 7 bases. V trimming: 7 bases; J trimming: 4 bases; junction bases outside the gene matches: 9. This CDR3 is 13 amino acids long. CDR1 SQVTM and CDR2 ANQGSEA come from the germline V gene. The CDR3: CSGLQGRVTEAFF. DNA of the CDR3: TGCAGCGGATTACAGGGGCGGGTCACTGAAGCTTTCTTT.

This chain joins TRBV5-6 and TRBJ2-3, with 12 bases lining up with TRBD2. The CDR3 totals 18 residues. Germline V CDR1 and CDR2: SGHDT, YYEEEE. Unmatched junction bases numbered 5, after V lost 0 bases and J lost 0 bases. The CDR3 loop reads CASSLGLAGVSSTDTQYF. Written as DNA, the CDR3 is TGTGCCAGCAGCTTGGGACTAGCGGGGGTTTCTAGCACAGATACGCAGTATTTT.

V gene TRBV2 combines with J gene TRBJ2-1; D is possibly TRBD1 (6 bases). Germline CDR1 SNHLY, CDR2 FYNNEI. Trimming stripped 1 base from V and 8 bases from J, with 18 bases between. The CDR3 is 16 residues long. CDR3 DNA: TGTGCCAGCAGTGAAGGGGGGCCAGGGACGTCATATGAGCAGTTCTTC. This gives the protein CASSEGGPGTSYEQFF.

This clone was found once. The rearrangement links TRBV2 to TRBJ1-2, with D unresolved. The CDR3 spans 15 residues. Trimming removed 5 bases from V and 8 bases from J, with 21 bases in between. Germline CDR1 reads SNHLY; CDR2 reads FYNNEI. CDR3 bases: TGTGCCAGCAGTTTCCAGACGGTGCCGGCGGGGGGCTACACCTTC. The encoded protein is CASSFQTVPAGGYTF.

This clone was found a few times. This chain uses TRBV19 with TRBJ2-5, with a possible D match to TRBD1 (6 bases). Trimming shortened V by 1 base and J by 3 bases, and 9 bases separated the two germline ends. Germline V lookup: CDR1 LNHDA, CDR2 SQIVND (reference sequence). The CDR3 totals 14 residues. The CDR3 loop reads CASSIGSGEETQYF. CDR3 coding DNA: TGTGCCAGTAGTATAGGTTCAGGGGAAGAGACCCAGTACTTC. The complete variable domain, with remaining parts taken from reference TRBV19 and TRBJ2-5, reads DGGITQSPKYLFRKEGQNVTLSCEQNLNHDAMYWYRQDPGQGLRLIYYSQIVNDFQKGDIAEGYSVSREKKESFPLTVTSAQKNPTAFYLCASSIGSGEETQYFGPGTRLLVL.

The chain recombines TRBV6-5 with TRBJ2-5; 10 positions agree with TRBD1. Trimming removed 4 bases from V and 4 bases from J; junction bases left unmatched: 6. CDR1 MNHEY and CDR2 SVGAGI come from the germline V gene. The CDR3 extends over 15 amino acids. The CDR3, as DNA: TGTGCCAGCAGTTGGACAGGGGGGTTCTTAGAGACCCAGTACTTC. Protein product: CASSWTGGFLETQYF.

This clone was detected only once. V gene TRBV27 combines with J gene TRBJ1-6; 10 bases fit TRBD1. This CDR3 has 14 residues. The J segment lost 10 bases and the V segment lost 6 bases, leaving 6 bases of the junction unmatched. Germline loops: CDR1 MNHEY, CDR2 SMNVEV (reference sequence). Written as DNA, the CDR3 is TGTGCCAGCAGACGGGACAGGGGTTACTCACCCCTCCACTTT. Encoded protein: CASRRDRGYSPLHF.

This clone came up a few times. This chain connects TRBV4-3 to TRBJ1-5, with 11 bases identical to TRBD1. In germline, CDR1 is LGHNA, CDR2 YSLEER. The CDR3 has 16 amino acids. Losses at the gene ends were 4 bases for V and 3 bases for J; bases not matched to a gene: 5. CDR3 DNA: TGCGCCAGCAGCCCCACGGGACAGGGGGACAATCAGCCCCAGCATTTT. It encodes CASSPTGQGDNQPQHF.

This clone was seen only once. CDR3 DNA sequence: TGTGCCACCAGCAGACGGGGACTAGCGGGAGGGCCTCCTTACAATGAGCAGTTCTTC. This gives the protein CATSRRGLAGGPPYNEQFF. The chain couples TRBV15 to TRBJ2-1, with TRBD2 matching 16 bases. V lost 2 bases and J lost 4; bases outside the gene matches: 8. The germline CDR1 and CDR2 sequences are LNHNV and YYDKDF (reference sequence). The CDR3 consists of 19 residues.

V is TRBV5-1 and J is TRBJ1-2, with TRBD1 matching 8 bases. Germline values: CDR1 SGHRS, CDR2 YFSETQ. The V gene end was trimmed by 3 bases and the J gene end by 3 bases; junction bases not matched to a gene: 1. This CDR3 region has 13 residues. In nucleotides, the CDR3 is TGCGCCAGCAGCTCAGGGGGCGACTATGGCTACACCTTC. Protein sequence: CASSSGGDYGYTF.

The chain has TRBV30 and TRBJ1-1; no clear D gene. V lost 0 bases and J 1 base, leaving 6 bases between the germline ends. This CDR3 region has 13 residues. CDR1 is GTSNPN and CDR2 is SVGIG in the germline V gene (reference sequence). The CDR3 DNA sequence: TGTGCCTGGAGTGTGGAGGGGAACACTGAAGCTTTCTTT. It is translated as CAWSVEGNTEAFF.